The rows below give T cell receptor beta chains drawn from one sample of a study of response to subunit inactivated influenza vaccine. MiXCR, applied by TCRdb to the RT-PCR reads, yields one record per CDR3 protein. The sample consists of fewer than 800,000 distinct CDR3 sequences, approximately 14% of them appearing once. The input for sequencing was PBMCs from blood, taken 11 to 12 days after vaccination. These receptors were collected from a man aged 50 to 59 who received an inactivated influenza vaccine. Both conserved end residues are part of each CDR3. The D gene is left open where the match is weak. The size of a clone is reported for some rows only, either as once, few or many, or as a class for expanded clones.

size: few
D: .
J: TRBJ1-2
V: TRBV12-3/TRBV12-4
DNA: TGTGCCAGCAGGCTCACAGGGCATGGCTACACCTTC
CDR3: CASRLTGHGYTF

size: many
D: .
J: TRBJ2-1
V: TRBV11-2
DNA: TGTGCCAGCAGCTTATGGGCAGGGGCAAACGAGCAGTTCTTC
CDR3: CASSLWAGANEQFF

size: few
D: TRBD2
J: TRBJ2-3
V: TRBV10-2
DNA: TGCGCCAGCATCGATCCGACAGCGGGGGACCCAGATACGCAGTATTTT
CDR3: CASIDPTAGDPDTQYF

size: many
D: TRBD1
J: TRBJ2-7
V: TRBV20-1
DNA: TGCAGTGCTAGGGACGTGACAGGGGTAGTCCACGAGCAGTACTTC
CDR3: CSARDVTGVVHEQYF

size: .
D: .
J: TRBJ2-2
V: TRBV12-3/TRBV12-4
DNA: TGTGCCAGCAGTCCCCGGGGGCGAAATCCCGGGGAGCTGTTTTTT
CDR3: CASSPRGRNPGELFF

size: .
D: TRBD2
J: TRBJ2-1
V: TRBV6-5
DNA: TGTGCCAGCAGTTCCCACCGGGAGGGCCTTTACAATGAGCAGTTCTTC
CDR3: CASSSHREGLYNEQFF

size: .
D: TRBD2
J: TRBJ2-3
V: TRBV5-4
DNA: TGTGCCAGCAGCCCCGGACTAGCGGGGGGGCGGGCAGATACGCAGTATTTT
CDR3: CASSPGLAGGRADTQYF

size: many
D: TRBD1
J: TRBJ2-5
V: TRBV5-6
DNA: TGTGCCAGCAGCCCCGGGACAGGATCTCGGGAGACCCAGTACTTC
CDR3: CASSPGTGSRETQYF

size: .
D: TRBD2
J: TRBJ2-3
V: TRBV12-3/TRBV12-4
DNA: TGTGCCAGCAGTCACTGGAGCGGGGGGGCCGATACGGATACGCAGTATTTT
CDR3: CASSHWSGGADTDTQYF

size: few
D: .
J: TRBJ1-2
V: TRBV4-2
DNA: TGTGCCAGCAGCGCCTCCCGGGCAGAGGGCTATGGCTACACCTTC
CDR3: CASSASRAEGYGYTF

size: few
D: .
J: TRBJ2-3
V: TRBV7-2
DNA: TGTGCCAGCAGCTTAGGGGGCGTCTACTCCACAGATACGCAGTATTTT
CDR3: CASSLGGVYSTDTQYF

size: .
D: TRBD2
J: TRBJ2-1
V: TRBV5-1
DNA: TGCGCCAGCAGCTTTCAGGCGGGAGGGTCCTACAATGAGCAGTTCTTC
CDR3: CASSFQAGGSYNEQFF

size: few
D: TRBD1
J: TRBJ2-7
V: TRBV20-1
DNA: TGCAGTGCTAACCCCCAGGGGGTAGCCCACGAGCAGTACTTC
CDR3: CSANPQGVAHEQYF

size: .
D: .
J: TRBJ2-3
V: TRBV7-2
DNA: TGTGCCAGCAGCCCGACGCCAGGGAGCACAGATACGCAGTATTTT
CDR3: CASSPTPGSTDTQYF

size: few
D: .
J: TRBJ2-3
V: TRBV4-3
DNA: TGCGCCAGCAGCCAACAAAGGTCCTCGGATACGCAGTATTTT
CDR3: CASSQQRSSDTQYF

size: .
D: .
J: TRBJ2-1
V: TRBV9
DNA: TGTGCCAGCAGCTCGCTAGCGAGGGGCGGCAATGAGCAGTTCTTC
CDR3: CASSSLARGGNEQFF

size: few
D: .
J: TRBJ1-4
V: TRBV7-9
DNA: TGTGCCAGCAGCTTGGACGCTCCGGATGAAAAACTGTTTTTT
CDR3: CASSLDAPDEKLFF

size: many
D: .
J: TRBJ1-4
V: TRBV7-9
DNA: TGTGCCAGCAGCCCCGGTGGGGTAACTAATGAAAAACTGTTTTTT
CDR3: CASSPGGVTNEKLFF

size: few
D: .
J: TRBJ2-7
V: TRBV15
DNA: TGTGCCACCAGCAGAGAGAGGGGGACCACTTTAAACGAGCAGTACTTC
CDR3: CATSRERGTTLNEQYF

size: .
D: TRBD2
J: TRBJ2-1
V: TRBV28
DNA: TGTGCCAGCAGTTTAACGGCGGGAGGTGGGAATGAGCAGTTCTTC
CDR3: CASSLTAGGGNEQFF

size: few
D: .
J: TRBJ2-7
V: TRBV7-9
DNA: TGTGCCAGCAGCCCCTTACAGGAGCAGTACTTC
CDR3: CASSPLQEQYF

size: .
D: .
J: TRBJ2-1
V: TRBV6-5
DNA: TGTGCCAGCAGTTACTCGAAATCCGGAGGCCATGAGCAGTTCTTC
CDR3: CASSYSKSGGHEQFF

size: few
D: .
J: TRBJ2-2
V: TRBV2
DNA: TGTGCCACCGTGGTGGACATACCCGGGGAGCTGTTTTTT
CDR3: CATVVDIPGELFF

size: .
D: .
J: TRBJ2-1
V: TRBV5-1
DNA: TGCGCCAGCAGCACTCAGGGGGGGGACCACAATGAGCAGTTCTTC
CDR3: CASSTQGGDHNEQFF

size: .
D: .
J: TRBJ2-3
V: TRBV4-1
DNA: TGCGCCAGCAGCCAAGAATGGAGGTTAGGCACAGATACGCAGTATTTT
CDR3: CASSQEWRLGTDTQYF

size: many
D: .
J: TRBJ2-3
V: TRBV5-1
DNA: TGCGCCAGCAGCTTGGATAGGACGGGGATGGGAGATACGCAGTATTTT
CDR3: CASSLDRTGMGDTQYF

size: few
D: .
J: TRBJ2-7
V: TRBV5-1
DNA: TGCGCCAGCAGCTTGGAGGTAGAATCCTACGAGCAGTACTTC
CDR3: CASSLEVESYEQYF

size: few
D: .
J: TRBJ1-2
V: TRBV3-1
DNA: TGTGCCAGCAGCCAAGATGCCCGGGGGCGCGTCTATGGCTACACCTTC
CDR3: CASSQDARGRVYGYTF

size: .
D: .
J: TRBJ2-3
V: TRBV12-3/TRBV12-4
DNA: TGTGCCAGCAGTTTATGGGGGGGCAGCGCAGATACGCAGTATTTT
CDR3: CASSLWGGSADTQYF

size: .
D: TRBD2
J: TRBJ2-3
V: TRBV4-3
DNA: TGCGCCAGCAGCCGAGGAGCGGGGGGGGACACAGATACGCAGTATTTT
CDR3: CASSRGAGGDTDTQYF

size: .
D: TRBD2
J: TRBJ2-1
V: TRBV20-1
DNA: TGCAGTGCATGGGGGACTAGCCTCGACAATGAGCAGTTCTTC
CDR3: CSAWGTSLDNEQFF

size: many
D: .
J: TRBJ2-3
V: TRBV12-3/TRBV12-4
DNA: TGTGCCAGCAGTTTAGTGGTGACATCCGGGACAGATACGCAGTATTTT
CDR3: CASSLVVTSGTDTQYF

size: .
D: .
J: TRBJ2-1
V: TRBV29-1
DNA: TGCAGCGTTGAACCCAGAGGATACTACAATGAGCAGTTCTTC
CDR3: CSVEPRGYYNEQFF

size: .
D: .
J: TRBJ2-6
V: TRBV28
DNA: TGTGCCAGCAGTTTGCTGACTGGGGCCAACGTCCTGACTTTC
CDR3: CASSLLTGANVLTF